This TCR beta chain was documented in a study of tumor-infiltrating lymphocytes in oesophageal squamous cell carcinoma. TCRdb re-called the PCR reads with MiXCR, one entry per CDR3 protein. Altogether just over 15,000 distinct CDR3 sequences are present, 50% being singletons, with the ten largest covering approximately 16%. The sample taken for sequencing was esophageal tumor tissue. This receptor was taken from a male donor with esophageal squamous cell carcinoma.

The CDR3: CASSSHEGGGMRHEQYF. The CDR3 bases are TGTGCCAGCAGCTCCCACGAGGGGGGCGGGATGCGGCACGAGCAGTACTTC. V gene TRBV7-2 combines with J gene TRBJ2-3; perhaps D is TRBD1 or TRBD2 (6 bases each). Near its end, the DNA agrees better with TRBJ2-7, so the J call may be wrong. The CDR3 is 17 residues long. Per the germline V gene, CDR1 is SGHTA and CDR2 is FQGNSA.